The 5 T cell receptor beta chains presented below share a single source sample, sequenced in a study of human T cells and chemical hapten exposure (dated by TCRdb to the early 2020s). This specimen's time point label, per the study, means: patch test 1, 2 weeks after DPC sensitization. The treatment or condition label, as the study defines it: therapeutic diphenylcyclopropenone sensitization with weekly scalp DPC. Library generation was performed with RACE. Instrument used: NextSeq 500. The public reads were reanalyzed by TCRdb: fastp trimming at Q25, MiXCR alignment, in-frame beta chains only. Each entry merges the rows of one CDR3 protein and shows their most common DNA and genes. The sample table contains roughly 45,000 distinct CDR3 sequences; only one count was recorded for less than 9.5% of them. 4% to 5.5% of the sample comes from the top ten. The input for sequencing was whole blood, taken in connection with sensitization to the hapten diphenylcyclopropenone (DPC). Receptors were obtained from a woman aged 50 to 60 with alopecia areata. Some clones in this sample may be carry-over from other donors' samples.

This chain links TRBV28 with TRBJ1-6; no definite D call. Germline V CDR1 and CDR2: MDHEN, SYDVKM. The V gene lost 6 bases and the J gene lost 6 bases, with 24 bases spanning the gap. The CDR3 is made up of 18 amino acids. CDR3 sequence: CASSHPGRAGRSNSPLHF. The CDR3 region has the DNA TGTGCCAGCAGCCACCCCGGGAGGGCCGGGAGGAGTAATTCACCCCTCCACTTT.

This clonotype has ten or more counts. The rearrangement links TRBV2 to TRBJ2-4; TRBD1 is a possible D gene (5 bases). The CDR3 sequence is 13 residues long. V was trimmed by 7 bases and J by 6 bases, leaving 13 bases between them. Germline V gene data show CDR1 as SNHLY and CDR2 as FYNNEI. Written as DNA, the CDR3 is TGTGCCAGCAAGGCAGGGTTCTTAAACATTCAGTACTTC. Translation gives CASKAGFLNIQYF.

This clonotype was seen only a few times. This chain joins TRBV18 and TRBJ1-2, with D possibly matching TRBD1 (6 bases). The V gene lost 8 bases and the J gene lost 5 bases, with 15 bases spanning the gap. Germline CDR1 is KGHSH and CDR2 is LQKENI. This CDR3 is 13 amino acids long. CDR3 nucleotide sequence: TGTGCCAGCCGGGACACACCGACTTATGGCTACACCTTC. As protein: CASRDTPTYGYTF.

This clonotype appeared many times. The chain is built from TRBV11-2 and TRBJ1-1; a weak D match, TRBD1 (5 bases). Trimming took 3 bases from V and 1 from J, leaving 6 bases between them. The CDR3 consists of 13 residues. The germline V gene has CDR1 SGHAT and CDR2 FQNNGV. This chain's CDR3 is CASSFTGNTEAFF. The CDR3 bases are TGTGCCAGCAGCTTTACAGGGAACACTGAAGCTTTCTTT.

In its sample, this clonotype was seen many times. The gene calls are TRBV7-2 and TRBJ2-5; D is perhaps TRBD1 (6 bases). The CDR3 has 14 residues. The germline V and J ends were trimmed by 2 bases and 5 bases, with 12 bases remaining between them. Germline lookup yields CDR1 SGHTA and CDR2 FQGNSA. CDR3 in DNA: TGTGCCAGCAGCTTATCAGGGGCTGGGGAGACCCAGTACTTC. Translating gives CASSLSGAGETQYF.